These 14 T cell receptor beta chains were sequenced from one sample in a study of T-cell reconstitution after alpha-beta-depleted transplantation in children. Unique molecular identifiers were incorporated during preparation of the TCRbeta library. TCRdb processed the PCR reads anew with MiXCR; each CDR3 protein has one entry. In the table there are some 240,000 distinct CDR3 sequences, around 12% of which are singletons. The specimen comprised PBMCs from the stem cell graft donor, sampled from the stem cell graft. The receptor set was obtained from a human donor who donated a stem cell graft to a child with acute lymphoblastic leukemia.

This clonotype was observed many times. This chain links TRBV24-1 with TRBJ2-2, with D possibly matching TRBD2 (5 bases). The CDR3 runs to 17 residues. CDR1 is KGHDR and CDR2 is SFDVKD in the germline V gene. Trimming left V 4 bases short and J 4 bases short, with 18 bases between. CDR3 nucleotides: TGTGCCACCAGTGAGCCCGACCCCGGGGTCGGCACCGGGGAGCTGTTTTTT. This translates into CATSEPDPGVGTGELFF.

This clonotype was counted many times. The rearrangement joins TRBV11-1 to TRBJ2-1; 11 bases agree with TRBD2. Germline trimming cut 5 bases from V and 8 bases from J; bases unmatched to any gene: 17. Germline CDR1 SGHAT, CDR2 FQDESV (reference sequence). The CDR3 has 18 residues. In DNA, the CDR3 is TGTGCCAGCAGCCTTTTACCGGGACTAGCGGCCCGCCGGGATGAGCAGTTCTTC. It yields the protein CASSLLPGLAARRDEQFF.

This clonotype occurred many times. The CDR3 loop is CSARGIAGGGAGTDTQYF. Written as DNA, the CDR3 is TGCAGTGCTAGGGGAATAGCGGGAGGCGGGGCCGGCACAGATACGCAGTATTTT. V gene TRBV20-1 combines with J gene TRBJ2-3; TRBD2 agrees at 10 bases. The junction had 13 bases not matched to a gene; V was cut back by 3 bases and J by 1 base. Germline V gene sequence: CDR1 DFQATT, CDR2 SNEGSKA (reference sequence). The CDR3 contains 18 residues.

This clonotype has a count of ten or more. The chain couples TRBV7-9 to TRBJ1-1; D is unresolved. The CDR3 runs 15 residues. The ends were cut back, 5 bases at V and 0 bases at J, with 13 bases in the middle. In germline, CDR1 is SEHNR, CDR2 FQNEAQ (reference sequence). The chain's CDR3 is CASSLQPSMNTEAFF. The CDR3 DNA reads TGTGCCAGCAGCCTCCAACCTTCTATGAACACTGAAGCTTTCTTT.

This clonotype was observed at least ten times. V usage is TRBV28 and J usage is TRBJ2-2, with 10 bases lining up with TRBD2. Germline lookup yields CDR1 MDHEN and CDR2 SYDVKM. The length of the CDR3 is 16 residues. V shed 6 bases, J shed 3 bases, and the junction held 7 bases outside the gene matches. Here the CDR3 DNA reads TGTGCCAGCAGGCTAGCGGGAGAGATAGACACCGGGGAGCTGTTTTTT. Residues: CASRLAGEIDTGELFF.

Ten or more counts support this clonotype. V is TRBV9 and J is TRBJ1-3, with D tentatively TRBD1 (5 bases). Germline loops: CDR1 SGDLS, CDR2 YYNGEE. V lost 3 bases and J lost 6, with 16 bases in between. CDR3 length: 15 residues. The CDR3: CASSARQRMENTIYF. In DNA, the CDR3 is TGTGCCAGCAGCGCAAGACAGAGAATGGAAAACACCATATATTTT.

This clonotype was seen repeatedly, ten times or more. The rearrangement joins TRBV5-1 to TRBJ1-3, with a possible D match to TRBD1 (6 bases). V was cut by 4 bases and J by 0 bases, with 20 bases left in between. This CDR3 comprises 18 residues. CDR1 SGHRS and CDR2 YFSETQ come from the germline V gene. The CDR3: CASSPSTGRGDSGNTIYF. CDR3 sequence (DNA): TGCGCCAGCAGCCCGTCAACAGGGAGGGGAGACTCTGGAAACACCATATATTTT.

This clonotype was counted ten times or more. CDR3 protein: CASSNVRSTGGYTF. CDR3 coding DNA: TGTGCCAGCAGCAACGTGAGAAGCACGGGTGGCTACACCTTC. The chain links TRBV5-6 to TRBJ1-2, with D hard to call. Looked up from germline, CDR1 is SGHDT and CDR2 is YYEEEE. The CDR3 loop spans 14 amino acids. The V end lost 4 bases, the J end lost 7 bases, and 17 bases lay between the germline ends. Full variable domain (outside the CDR3, taken from reference TRBV5-6 and TRBJ1-2): DAGVTQSPTHLIKTRGQQVTLRCSPKSGHDTVSWYQQALGQGPQFIFQYYEEEERQRGNFPDRFSGHQFPNYSSELNVNALLLGDSALYLCASSNVRSTGGYTFGSGTRLTVV.

Many counts were recorded for this clonotype. The genes are TRBV18 and TRBJ1-1, with TRBD1 identical over 8 bases. Germline V lookup: CDR1 KGHSH, CDR2 LQKENI. This CDR3 comprises 16 residues. The V gene end was trimmed by 6 bases and the J gene end by 2 bases; junction bases not matched to a gene: 11. The CDR3 region has the DNA TGTGCCAGCTCGCTTATAACAGGGGGAGACAACACTGAAGCTTTCTTT. It is translated as CASSLITGGDNTEAFF.

This clonotype was found many times. The rearrangement joins TRBV27 to TRBJ1-1; D not resolved. V dropped 3 bases and J dropped 3 bases, with 23 bases sitting between them. CDR3 size: 18 residues. CDR1 and CDR2 (germline): MNHEY, SMNVEV (reference sequence). CDR3 DNA sequence: TGTGCCAGCAGTTTCCGGCGGAGTGTACCGTCCGGGGACACTGAAGCTTTCTTT. This codes for CASSFRRSVPSGDTEAFF.

The chain joins TRBV7-6 to TRBJ2-1; D gene unclear. Germline CDR1 reads SGHVS; CDR2 reads FNYEAQ. Trimming took 5 bases from V and 7 from J, leaving 9 bases between them. CDR3 length equals 12 residues. The CDR3 DNA reads TGTGCCAGCAGCCAGGATGAAAATGAGCAGTTCTTC. Translation: CASSQDENEQFF.

At least ten counts were recorded for this clonotype. The CDR3 coding sequence is TGCAGTGCTGGCCGACAGGGGGCTGATCAGCCCCAGCATTTT. Residues: CSAGRQGADQPQHF. The V call is TRBV20-1, the J call TRBJ1-5; 10 bases agree with TRBD1. The germline V gene encodes CDR1 DFQATT and CDR2 SNEGSKA (reference sequence). Trimming removed 5 bases from V and 5 bases from J; junction bases left unmatched: 6. The CDR3 length is 14 residues.

This sequence joins TRBV7-9 and TRBJ2-7, with a weak D call TRBD2 (6 bases). V lost 5 bases and J 4 bases, leaving 15 bases between the germline ends. Germline V CDR1 and CDR2: SEHNR, FQNEAQ (reference sequence). The CDR3 loop spans 14 amino acids. CDR3 loop: CASSRGGVEYEQYF. CDR3 bases: TGTGCCAGCAGCCGCGGAGGGGTGGAATACGAGCAGTACTTC.

This clonotype was seen ten or more times. The chain joins TRBV20-1 to TRBJ2-7; 9 bases align to TRBD2. Per germline, CDR1 DFQATT and CDR2 SNEGSKA (reference sequence). The V gene end was trimmed by 5 bases and the J gene end by 2 bases; junction bases not matched to a gene: 10. This CDR3 is built from 15 residues. DNA for the CDR3: TGCAGTGCTGTAGATCCCCTAGCGGGGACCTACGAGCAGTACTTC. Translating it yields CSAVDPLAGTYEQYF.